The 28 T cell receptor beta chains below were found in one sample sequenced in a study of shared clonotypes between healthy human individuals. The repertoire was sequenced with immunoSEQ multiplex PCR; TCRdb's copy has only in-frame clones and lacks some. The sample has roughly 680,000 clones, roughly two thirds seen once. The sample comprised memory CD4+ T cells sorted from blood. Described subset: CD45RA-negative fraction. These receptors were collected from a woman aged 25 to 45 in good health.

This clone showed up many times. The chain couples TRBV28 to TRBJ2-3; 7 bases are a match to TRBD1. Germline CDR1 and CDR2: MDHEN and SYDVKM. CDR3 length: 16 residues. The V and J ends lost 2 bases and 0 bases, in that order; junction bases with no gene match: 5. The CDR3 region has the DNA TGTGCCAGCAGTTTAGTGCAGGGGGTAAGCACAGATACGCAGTATTTT. Protein sequence: CASSLVQGVSTDTQYF. Based on the CDR3 plus reference TRBV28 and TRBJ2-3, the full variable domain is DVKVTQSSRYLVKRTGEKVFLECVQDMDHENMFWYRQDPGLGLRLIYFSYDVKMKEKGDIPEGYSVSREKKERFSLILESASTNQTSMYLCASSLVQGVSTDTQYFGPGTRLTVL.

The genes are TRBV19 and TRBJ2-5; 9 bases align to TRBD1. CDR3 size: 15 residues. Trimming removed 9 bases from V and 5 bases from J; junction bases left unmatched: 13. Looked up from germline, CDR1 is LNHDA and CDR2 is SQIVND (reference sequence). In nucleotides, the CDR3 is TGTGCCAGCAACACCGGACAGGGGCGATTCGAGACCCAGTACTTC. This encodes CASNTGQGRFETQYF.

This rearrangement joins TRBV7-9 to TRBJ2-7, with D tentatively TRBD1 (6 bases). Germline V gives CDR1 SEHNR, CDR2 FQNEAQ (reference sequence). The germline V and J ends were trimmed by 4 bases and 2 bases, with 12 bases remaining between them. CDR3 length: 14 residues. The CDR3 is CASSWTVRPYEQYF. The DNA for the CDR3 is TGTGCCAGCAGCTGGACAGTTCGCCCCTACGAGCAGTACTTC.

This chain uses TRBV5-1 with TRBJ1-2; possibly TRBD1 for D (6 bases). The germline V and J ends were trimmed by 7 bases and 4 bases, with 17 bases remaining between them. The CDR3 is 14 amino acids. Germline V lookup: CDR1 SGHRS, CDR2 YFSETQ. CDR3 region: CASRGTTGPYGYTF. DNA for the CDR3: TGCGCCAGCCGGGGAACCACAGGGCCCTATGGCTACACCTTC.

V is TRBV6-5 and J is TRBJ2-7; TRBD2 matches at 9 bases. The CDR3 has 15 amino acids. V shed 6 bases and J 4 bases; nucleotides not matched to a gene: 10. Germline V gene sequence: CDR1 MNHEY, CDR2 SVGAGI. CDR3 sequence: CASSPYGGRAYEQYF. CDR3 bases: TGTGCCAGCAGCCCCTATGGCGGGAGGGCTTACGAGCAGTACTTC.

The chain's CDR3 is CAVTAVANTGELFF. The CDR3 DNA reads as TGTGCCGTTACGGCAGTCGCGAACACCGGGGAGCTGTTTTTT. This rearrangement joins TRBV6-1 to TRBJ2-2; D is unclear. Trimming stripped 11 bases from V and 0 bases from J, with 13 bases between. The CDR3 loop spans 14 amino acids. The V gene's germline CDR1 is MNHNS and CDR2 SASEGT.

The genes are TRBV29-1 and TRBJ2-3; 10 bases align to TRBD2. Germline V gene lookup returns CDR1 SQVTM and CDR2 ANQGSEA. V shed 3 bases, J shed 0 bases, and the junction held 3 bases outside the gene matches. The CDR3 extends over 15 amino acids. CDR3 loop: CSVDLAGVSTDTQYF. CDR3 DNA sequence: TGCAGCGTTGATCTAGCGGGAGTCAGCACAGATACGCAGTATTTT.

A note on this clone: A read error is possible here, since a much larger clone lies one base away. The sample contains more than one DNA sequence encoding this CDR3. The rearrangement links TRBV5-8 to TRBJ2-3, with 12 bases aligning to TRBD2. Germline CDR1 and CDR2: SGHTS and YDEGEE. Trimming took 4 bases from V and 4 from J; bases not matched to a gene: 10. CDR3 length: 17 amino acids. The CDR3: CASSLEGLAGLADTQYF. In DNA, the CDR3 is TGTGCCAGCAGCCTGGAAGGACTAGCGGGACTCGCAGATACGCAGTATTTT.

The rearrangement links TRBV5-1 to TRBJ1-1, with D hard to call. The CDR3 covers 14 residues. Trimming pared 2 bases from V and 1 base from J, leaving 9 bases between. Germline V gives CDR1 SGHRS, CDR2 YFSETQ. The CDR3 DNA is TGCGCCAGCAGCTTAATACGACCGAACACTGAAGCTTTCTTT. As protein: CASSLIRPNTEAFF. Variable domain in full (rest from reference TRBV5-1 and TRBJ1-1): KAGVTQTPRYLIKTRGQQVTLSCSPISGHRSVSWYQQTPGQGLQFLFEYFSETQRNKGNFPGRFSGRQFSNSRSEMNVSTLELGDSALYLCASSLIRPNTEAFFGQGTRLTVV.

This chain links TRBV7-8 with TRBJ2-2; D is uncertain. This CDR3 region has 13 residues. Trimming pared 8 bases from V and 2 bases from J, leaving 9 bases between. From germline, CDR1 is SGHVS and CDR2 FQNEAQ. The CDR3, as DNA: TGTGCCAGCGTGGGTAAAAACACCGGGGAGCTGTTTTTT. The encoded protein is CASVGKNTGELFF.

This sequence joins TRBV19 and TRBJ1-1, with a weak D call TRBD1 (5 bases). This CDR3 comprises 11 residues. Germline V CDR1 and CDR2: LNHDA, SQIVND (reference sequence). V lost 6 bases and J 7 bases, leaving 9 bases between the germline ends. This CDR3 is CASSPTGEAFF. In DNA, the CDR3 is TGTGCCAGTAGCCCAACAGGTGAAGCTTTCTTT.

This sequence joins TRBV18 and TRBJ1-4; D perhaps matches TRBD1 (6 bases). Trimming left V 3 bases short and J 6 bases short, with 11 bases between. Germline V lookup: CDR1 KGHSH, CDR2 LQKENI. CDR3 length: 14 residues. CDR3 nucleotides: TGTGCCAGCTCACCCCGACAGGATGATGAAAAACTGTTTTTT. Translated: CASSPRQDDEKLFF.

The gene calls are TRBV5-5 and TRBJ2-1; TRBD1 aligns across 9 bases. Germline V gene sequence: CDR1 SGHKS, CDR2 YYEKEE (reference sequence). The V gene end was trimmed by 3 bases and the J gene end by 2 bases; junction bases not matched to a gene: 9. This CDR3 comprises 17 residues. CDR3 region: CASSSLPGQGAYNEQFF. CDR3 DNA sequence: TGTGCCAGCAGCTCCTTACCGGGACAGGGCGCCTACAATGAGCAGTTCTTC.

The J gene is TRBJ2-1, the V gene TRBV29-1; D call uncertain. The CDR3 has 14 residues. Trimming shortened V by 4 bases and J by 3 bases, and 13 bases separated the two germline ends. Germline V gives CDR1 SQVTM, CDR2 ANQGSEA. CDR3 in DNA: TGCAGCGTTGGAACCATCGGGTTCTACAATGAGCAGTTCTTC. Its translation is CSVGTIGFYNEQFF.

This clone was detected only a few times. This CDR3 is also generated by other DNA sequences in the sample. The chain carries TRBV4-1 and TRBJ2-2; no clear D. The germline gives CDR1 MGHRA, CDR2 YSYEKL. The CDR3 sequence is 13 residues long. V gave up 1 base and J gave up 6 bases, with 6 bases separating them. In DNA, the CDR3 is TGCGCCAGCAGCCAAGCCCCGCCCGGGGAGCTGTTTTTT. Its translation: CASSQAPPGELFF.

The CDR3 protein is CASSLADRDNEQFF. The CDR3 DNA reads TGTGCCAGCAGCTTAGCGGACAGGGACAATGAGCAGTTCTTC. The chain employs TRBV7-9 and TRBJ2-1; TRBD1 matches at 8 bases. The CDR3 runs 14 residues. Trimming took 0 bases from V and 5 from J; bases not matched to a gene: 0. From germline, CDR1 is SEHNR and CDR2 FQNEAQ (reference sequence).

V and J are TRBV23-1 and TRBJ1-5, with D possibly matching TRBD1 (5 bases). TRBV23-1 is an open reading frame, and its role is uncertain. There are 14 residues in the CDR3. V gave up 6 bases and J gave up 2 bases, with 11 bases separating them. As DNA, the CDR3 is TGCGCCAGCAGGCCCGGGGGGGGCAATCAGCCCCAGCATTTT. Its translation is CASRPGGGNQPQHF.

There are a few counts of this clone. The V call is TRBV25-1, the J call TRBJ2-7, with 7 bases that match TRBD1. J lost 3 bases, V lost 3 bases, and 11 bases had no gene match. The length of the CDR3 is 16 residues. Germline-derived CDR1 and CDR2 are MGHDK and SYGVNS. The CDR3 DNA reads as TGTGCCAGCAGTGACGTCCAGACAGGGCAGCGCTACGAGCAGTACTTC. Its protein is CASSDVQTGQRYEQYF.

The genes are TRBV6-5 and TRBJ2-5, with D perhaps given as TRBD1 or TRBD2 (5 bases each). With 7 bases removed from V and 1 base from J, the gap between germline ends came to 16 bases. Germline lookup yields CDR1 MNHEY and CDR2 SVGAGI. The CDR3 runs 15 residues. CDR3 amino acids: CASNTGRQFQETQYF. The DNA of the CDR3 is TGTGCCAGCAATACGGGGCGACAGTTCCAAGAGACCCAGTACTTC.

This chain uses TRBV11-2 with TRBJ2-2, with D tentatively TRBD2 (7 bases). From germline, CDR1 is SGHAT and CDR2 FQNNGV. The CDR3 extends over 16 amino acids. Trimming left V 3 bases short and J 5 bases short, with 16 bases between. The CDR3 DNA reads TGTGCCAGCAGCTTTAGGGGGAGGGCCCTTACCGGGGAGCTGTTTTTT. Translating it yields CASSFRGRALTGELFF.

The chain links TRBV19 to TRBJ2-3; TRBD2 matches 9 bases. The J segment lost 6 bases and the V segment lost 3 bases, leaving 10 bases of the junction unmatched. The CDR3 covers 16 residues. CDR1 is LNHDA, CDR2 SQIVND, per germline (reference sequence). The CDR3 sequence: CASSIRVAGVPDTQYF. As DNA, the CDR3 is TGTGCCAGTAGTATCAGGGTAGCGGGAGTCCCGGATACGCAGTATTTT.

This clone was seen at least ten times. The chain combines TRBV7-9 with TRBJ2-1; 7 nucleotides match TRBD2. Germline V lookup: CDR1 SEHNR, CDR2 FQNEAQ (reference sequence). J was trimmed by 2 bases and V by 0 bases; bases with no gene match: 1. The CDR3 runs to 15 residues. In nucleotides, the CDR3 is TGTGCCAGCAGCTTAGCGGGAGGGCCCTACAATGAGCAGTTCTTC. This sequence encodes CASSLAGGPYNEQFF.

The chain is built from TRBV15 and TRBJ2-7, with D hard to call. CDR3 length: 13 amino acids. The V gene lost 8 bases and the J gene lost 4 bases, with 15 bases spanning the gap. Per germline, CDR1 LNHNV and CDR2 YYDKDF (reference sequence). CDR3 bases: TGTGCCACCCAGAAGCCTGGGGTTTACGAGCAGTACTTC. Encoded protein: CATQKPGVYEQYF.

For the CDR3, the DNA is TGTGCCAGCACCACCGGGGGGCTAGCGGGAGATCTAGCCAAAAACATTCAGTACTTC. Protein sequence: CASTTGGLAGDLAKNIQYF. V is TRBV7-9 and J is TRBJ2-4; 10 bases are a match to TRBD2. The CDR3 contains 19 residues. V dropped 7 bases and J dropped 0; count of bases not matched to a gene: 15. Per the germline V gene, CDR1 is SEHNR and CDR2 is FQNEAQ (reference sequence).

This chain joins TRBV7-2 and TRBJ2-1; 7 positions agree with TRBD1. Germline lookup yields CDR1 SGHTA and CDR2 FQGNSA. This CDR3 has 15 amino acids. The trim removed 5 bases at V and 9 bases at J, leaving 13 bases unmatched. Here the CDR3 reads CASSQTGTEGGEQFF. In DNA form, the CDR3 reads TGTGCCAGCAGCCAAACCGGGACAGAGGGCGGTGAGCAGTTCTTC. Full variable domain (rest looked up from reference TRBV7-2 and TRBJ2-1): GAGVSQSPSNKVTEKGKDVELRCDPISGHTALYWYRQSLGQGLEFLIYFQGNSAPDKSGLPSDRFSAERTGGSVSTLTIQRTQQEDSAVYLCASSQTGTEGGEQFFGPGTRLTVL.

The V and J genes are TRBV5-1 and TRBJ1-2; TRBD1 matches 11 bases. Germline V CDR1 and CDR2: SGHRS, YFSETQ. CDR3 size: 16 residues. The J segment lost 4 bases and the V segment lost 2 bases, leaving 7 bases of the junction unmatched. The CDR3 DNA reads as TGCGCCAGCAGCTTATCGGGACAGGGGGGAACCTATGGCTACACCTTC. The encoded protein is CASSLSGQGGTYGYTF.

The rearrangement uses TRBV27 and TRBJ2-2, with no clear D. Germline values: CDR1 MNHEY, CDR2 SMNVEV (reference sequence). V was pared by 0 bases and J by 6 bases, with 5 bases between. The CDR3 sequence is 13 residues long. In nucleotides, the CDR3 is TGTGCCAGCAGTTTATCCTATTCCGGGGAGCTGTTTTTT. Its translation is CASSLSYSGELFF.

The chain has TRBV4-2 and TRBJ1-2; D may be TRBD1 (6 bases). Trimming shortened V by 3 bases and J by 7 bases, and 9 bases separated the two germline ends. The CDR3 runs 12 residues. The germline gives CDR1 LGHNA, CDR2 YNFKEQ. CDR3 bases: TGTGCCAGCAGCCAGGAGGGGGGTGGCTACACCTTC. Protein sequence: CASSQEGGGYTF.